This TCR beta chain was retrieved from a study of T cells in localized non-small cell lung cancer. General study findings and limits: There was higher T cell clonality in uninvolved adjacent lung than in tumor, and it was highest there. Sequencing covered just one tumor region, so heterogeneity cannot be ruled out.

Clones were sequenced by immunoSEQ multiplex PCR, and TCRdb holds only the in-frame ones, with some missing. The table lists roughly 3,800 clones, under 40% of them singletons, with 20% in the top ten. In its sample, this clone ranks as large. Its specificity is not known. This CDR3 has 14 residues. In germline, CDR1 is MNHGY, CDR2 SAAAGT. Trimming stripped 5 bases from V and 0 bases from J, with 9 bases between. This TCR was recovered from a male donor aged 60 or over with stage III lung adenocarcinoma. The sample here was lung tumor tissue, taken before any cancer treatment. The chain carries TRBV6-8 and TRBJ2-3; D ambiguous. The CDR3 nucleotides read TGTGCCAGCAGTGAGATAGGTAGCACAGATACGCAGTATTTT. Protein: CASSEIGSTDTQYF.